The 21 T cell receptor beta chains below all came from one sample that was sequenced in a study of regulatory T cells in long-lasting Graves disease. Researchers made TCR beta libraries by using iRepertoire HTBI primers and running Arm-PCR on CDR3 regions. One entry per CDR3 protein, called by TCRdb with MiXCR from the multiplex PCR reads. The sample yields 370,000 or so distinct CDR3 sequences, about 16% seen once. Sample time point: newly diagnosed GD, antithyroid drugs for less than 3 months. There was RNA extracted from PBMCs, and the TCR library was made from it. These data were likewise used in another study, on T cells in Graves' hyperthyroidism and ophthalmopathy.

The sequences come from peripheral blood mononuclear cells (PBMCs), collected at new diagnosis, from a patient treated with antithyroid drugs. The origin of the receptors is a woman aged 18-35 years with Graves disease.

This clonotype was seen many times. The V and J genes are TRBV11-1 and TRBJ2-1; D is ambiguous. Germline loops: CDR1 SGHAT, CDR2 FQDESV (reference sequence). The CDR3 consists of 14 residues. V lost 5 bases and J lost 7, with 15 bases in between. Here the CDR3 DNA reads TGTGCCAGCAGCCGAGAAACCGGGTGGAATGAGCAGTTCTTC. Translated, it gives CASSRETGWNEQFF. Drawing the rest from reference TRBV11-1 and TRBJ2-1, the complete variable domain is EAEVAQSPRYKITEKSQAVAFWCDPISGHATLYWYRQILGQGPELLVQFQDESVVDDSQLPKDRFSAERLKGVDSTLKIQPAELGDSAMYLCASSRETGWNEQFFGPGTRLTVL.

This clonotype was observed many times. This chain links TRBV20-1 with TRBJ2-3; 11 nucleotides agree with TRBD2. There are 15 residues in the CDR3. V was clipped by 4 bases and J by 2 bases; unmatched bases: 5. Per the germline V gene, CDR1 is DFQATT and CDR2 is SNEGSKA (reference sequence). CDR3 sequence: CSATLAGGNTDTQYF. CDR3 nucleotide sequence: TGCAGTGCTACCCTAGCGGGGGGTAACACAGATACGCAGTATTTT.

This clonotype was found many times. This chain connects TRBV6-5 to TRBJ2-5; D is unclear. The CDR3 is 14 amino acids. Trimming pared 4 bases from V and 0 bases from J, leaving 9 bases between. Germline values: CDR1 MNHEY, CDR2 SVGAGI. CDR3 sequence: CASSFGRYQETQYF. For the CDR3, the DNA is TGTGCCAGCAGTTTTGGAAGGTACCAAGAGACCCAGTACTTC.

This clonotype was picked up many times. The CDR3 region is CASSPEKGNTGELFF. The CDR3, as DNA: TGTGCCAGCTCACCGGAGAAGGGGAACACCGGGGAGCTGTTTTTT. This chain links TRBV18 with TRBJ2-2; D is ambiguous. This CDR3 comprises 15 residues. The germline V gene has CDR1 KGHSH and CDR2 LQKENI. V lost 3 bases, J lost 1 base, and 9 bases lay in between.

This chain connects TRBV20-1 to TRBJ1-6, with TRBD1 matching over 9 bases. The CDR3 totals 13 residues. V lost 4 bases to trimming and J lost 8 bases; unmatched junction nucleotides: 3. Germline CDR1 and CDR2: DFQATT and SNEGSKA (reference sequence). The CDR3 reads CSATGQGYSPLHF. CDR3 bases: TGCAGTGCTACGGGACAGGGTTATTCACCCCTCCACTTT.

The CDR3 spells CSARPGADPHEQYF. CDR3 sequence (DNA): TGCAGTGCTAGGCCGGGGGCCGACCCCCACGAGCAGTACTTC. This chain connects TRBV20-1 to TRBJ2-7, with D perhaps being TRBD1 or TRBD2 (6 bases each). V lost 3 bases and J lost 5, with 17 bases in between. Germline V gene sequence: CDR1 DFQATT, CDR2 SNEGSKA (reference sequence). The CDR3 sequence is 14 residues long.

Regarding this clonotype: This may come from a read error, since a much larger clone is one base off. The final CDR3 position lacks the conserved phenylalanine or tryptophan, pointing to a likely read error. The chain carries TRBV12-3 or TRBV12-4 and TRBJ2-1; D gene ambiguous. The DNA end favors TRBJ2-5, so the J call may be wrong. This CDR3 contains 13 residues. The DNA for the CDR3 is TGTGCCAGCCTCCTGGGAATGTCGGAGACCCAGTACTCC. It yields the protein CASLLGMSETQYS.

The V gene is TRBV24-1, the J gene TRBJ2-3; D call uncertain. The CDR3 totals 14 residues. Germline V lookup: CDR1 KGHDR, CDR2 SFDVKD. Between the trimmed V and J ends, which lost 0 bases and 6 bases, there was a span of 9 bases. CDR3 sequence: CATSDLQAGDTQYF. The CDR3 DNA reads as TGTGCCACCAGTGATTTGCAGGCTGGGGATACGCAGTATTTT.

This clonotype was counted at least ten times. The chain joins TRBV9 to TRBJ1-1; D perhaps matches TRBD1 (6 bases). V gave up 2 bases and J gave up 5 bases, with 13 bases separating them. Germline loops: CDR1 SGDLS, CDR2 YYNGEE. The CDR3 length is 14 residues. The CDR3 loop reads CASSVAQGSTEAFF. CDR3 DNA: TGTGCCAGCAGCGTGGCGCAGGGGTCTACTGAAGCTTTCTTT.

The gene calls are TRBV7-8 and TRBJ2-6, with a weak D call TRBD2 (5 bases). This CDR3 has 18 residues. V gave up 2 bases and J gave up 0 bases, with 14 bases separating them. CDR1 SGHVS and CDR2 FQNEAQ come from the germline V gene. CDR3 residues: CASSLNSATGSGANVLTF. As DNA, the CDR3 is TGTGCCAGCAGCTTAAATAGCGCTACGGGCTCTGGGGCCAACGTCCTGACTTTC.

This rearrangement joins TRBV19 to TRBJ1-1; TRBD1 is a possible D gene (5 bases). The V and J ends lost 6 bases and 1 base respectively, with 18 bases between them. The CDR3 spans 16 residues. The germline CDR1 and CDR2 sequences are LNHDA and SQIVND (reference sequence). CDR3 in DNA: TGTGCCAGTAGCCGCCGGGGGAAGGGTAAGAACACTGAAGCTTTCTTT. This encodes CASSRRGKGKNTEAFF.

This clonotype was picked up many times. This rearrangement joins TRBV5-8 to TRBJ2-5; TRBD2 agrees at 14 bases. Trimming at V came to 0 bases and at J to 4 bases, leaving 2 bases not matched to a gene. The CDR3 runs 16 residues. Germline V gene data show CDR1 as SGHTS and CDR2 as YDEGEE. In nucleotides, the CDR3 is TGTGCCAGCAGCTTGGGGACTAGCGGGGGGACAGAGACCCAGTACTTC. Translated: CASSLGTSGGTETQYF.

This clonotype was recorded a few times. V and J are TRBV19 and TRBJ1-5; D is possibly TRBD1 (6 bases). Trimming left V 6 bases short and J 3 bases short, with 15 bases between. The CDR3 covers 15 residues. Germline CDR1 is LNHDA and CDR2 is SQIVND (reference sequence). This CDR3 is CASSSGVWTNQPQHF. The CDR3 DNA sequence: TGTGCCAGTAGCTCAGGGGTTTGGACCAATCAGCCCCAGCATTTT.

In regard to this clonotype: Germline and junction disagree at one end, which may indicate a read error. This chain joins TRBV7-7 and TRBJ1-1; D ambiguous. The CDR3 has 15 residues. CDR1 is SSHAT and CDR2 is FNYEAQ in the germline V gene (reference sequence). The chain's CDR3 is CASSLFPCLGTEAFF. CDR3 nucleotides: TGTGCTAGCAGCTTATTCCCTTGTCTTGGCACTGAAGCTTTCTTT.

Ten or more counts support this clonotype. The V call is TRBV5-6, the J call TRBJ2-1; possible D gene TRBD1, 5 bases. Germline loops: CDR1 SGHDT, CDR2 YYEEEE. Trimming took off 0 bases at V and 0 bases at J, with 7 bases between the two ends. The CDR3 runs 15 residues. The CDR3: CASSLVQGSYNEQFF. Written as DNA, the CDR3 is TGTGCCAGCAGCTTGGTCCAGGGCTCCTACAATGAGCAGTTCTTC.

The CDR3 region has the DNA TGCGCCAGCAGCTTGGGGGGACGAATCACGAACACCGGGGAGCTGTTTTTT. This codes for CASSLGGRITNTGELFF. The chain links TRBV5-1 to TRBJ2-2; D may be TRBD1 or TRBD2 (5 bases each). V was cut by 0 bases and J by 0 bases, with 12 bases left in between. Germline-derived CDR1 and CDR2 are SGHRS and YFSETQ. There are 17 residues in the CDR3.

Only one count was recorded for this clonotype. Given a much more abundant clone one base away, this may be a read error. The rearrangement links TRBV6-5 to TRBJ1-5; a possible D gene is TRBD1 (5 bases). Germline CDR1 and CDR2: MNHEY and SVGAGI. This CDR3 spans 15 amino acids. The CDR3 DNA follows: TGTGGCAGCAGTTACGGTGGGGGAAGCAATCAGCCCCAGCATTTT. Translation: CGSSYGGGSNQPQHF.

The genes are TRBV20-1 and TRBJ1-6; no clear D. This CDR3 spans 14 amino acids. V was trimmed by 6 bases and J by 3 bases, leaving 12 bases between them. Germline V lookup: CDR1 DFQATT, CDR2 SNEGSKA (reference sequence). CDR3 amino acids: CSAEGQIYNSPLHF. DNA for the CDR3: TGCAGTGCCGAGGGTCAGATCTATAATTCACCCCTCCACTTT.

This clonotype has a count of ten or more. The J gene is TRBJ2-1, the V gene TRBV5-8; maybe TRBD2 (5 bases). CDR3 length equals 15 residues. Germline V gives CDR1 SGHTS, CDR2 YDEGEE. Trimming took off 7 bases at V and 1 base at J, with 15 bases between the two ends. CDR3 DNA: TGTGCCAGCGACGAGACTCGGAGGTCCTACAATGAGCAGTTCTTC. Its protein is CASDETRRSYNEQFF.

The chain carries TRBV5-1 and TRBJ2-3, with a tentative D call TRBD1 (6 bases). With 2 bases removed from V and 2 bases from J, the gap between germline ends came to 9 bases. The CDR3 runs 14 residues. Germline V gene lookup returns CDR1 SGHRS and CDR2 YFSETQ. The CDR3 sequence: CASSFRTATDTQYF. The CDR3 region has the DNA TGCGCCAGCAGCTTCCGGACAGCCACAGATACGCAGTATTTT.

This clonotype came up many times. The gene calls are TRBV6-5 and TRBJ2-7; 9 nucleotides agree with TRBD2. This CDR3 contains 16 residues. V trimming: 3 bases; J trimming: 4 bases; junction bases outside the gene matches: 10. The germline V gene encodes CDR1 MNHEY and CDR2 SVGAGI. This chain's CDR3 is CASSYNAVAGEYEQYF. The CDR3 region has the DNA TGTGCCAGCAGTTATAACGCGGTAGCGGGAGAGTACGAGCAGTACTTC.